Listed here is a single T cell receptor (beta chain). This clone turned up a few times. Its antigen has not been determined. Germline is not matched at one junction end, which may reflect a read error. Libraries were constructed by the immunoSEQ multiplex PCR assay. As stored in TCRdb, this immuneACCESS dataset retains in-frame rearrangements with V and J assigned. A fraction of the clones does not appear; measured against another copy, unresolved V genes explain less than half of the discrepancy, and the remainder lacks a known reason. This sample comprises more than 40,000 clones, roughly 88% of them detected only once. The top ten hold around 7.6% of the sample. These data come from a study of radiotherapy plus CTLA-4 blockade in lung cancer (dated by TCRdb to 2016 to 2018). For the study in its entirety: Objective responses occurred in approximately 19% of enrolled patients, and about 33% achieved disease control.

Beyond this particular receptor, the publication reports: After treatment with radiotherapy and ipilimumab, TCR clones that originated in tumors expanded in peripheral blood. Early dynamic changes in blood T cell clones, together with increased serum interferon-beta after radiation, were reported as the strongest predictors of response.

The CDR3, cysteine through phenylalanine, is 15 amino acids long. The sequence is cut down to CDR3 DNA, 45 bases in frame from base 1. Looking up the germline V gene (reference sequence) yields CDR1 SEHNR and CDR2 FQNEAQ. The study evaluated CTLA-4 blockade (ipilimumab) given together with focal radiation therapy in patients who had chemo-refractory metastatic non-small-cell lung cancer. This TCR was recovered from a human donor with non-small cell lung cancer whose response to radiotherapy plus ipilimumab could not be evaluated. In this chain, TRBV7-9 is recombined with TRBJ2-1; a stretch of 10 junction bases matches TRBD2. Sequencing used peripheral blood, obtained from a patient treated with radiotherapy plus ipilimumab. The sequence in DNA is TGCGCCAGCAGCCAAGGACTAGCGGAATACAATGAGCAGTTCTTC. This codes for CASSQGLAEYNEQFF.